In this sample, the clone carrying this T cell receptor (beta chain) turned up many times. Its specificity is unknown. This specimen comes from a study of CD8 T cells in ankylosing spondylitis. Whole-study findings and limits: The study identified a TCR beta motif of fewer than 10 highly homologous variants that appeared characteristic of ankylosing spondylitis blood.

Germline loops: CDR1 DFQATT, CDR2 SNEGSKA (reference sequence). Trimming took 8 bases from V and 3 from J, leaving 17 bases between them. This CDR3 contains 14 residues. Libraries for TCR beta were made by quantitative 5'-RACE with molecular barcodes. In TCRdb, the 5' RACE reads were re-called with MiXCR into one record per CDR3 protein. The data contain 200,000 to 250,000 distinct CDR3 sequences, about 10% of them singletons. The V and J genes are TRBV20-1 and TRBJ2-1, with a tentative D call TRBD2 (5 bases). The TCR sequence derives from a male donor with ankylosing spondylitis or in good health (not recorded which). The sample comprised blood, either unsorted or a sorted T cell fraction (not recorded which). DNA for the CDR3: TGCAGTACACCCGACACGGAGGACTACAATGAGCAGTTCTTC. It specifies CSTPDTEDYNEQFF.